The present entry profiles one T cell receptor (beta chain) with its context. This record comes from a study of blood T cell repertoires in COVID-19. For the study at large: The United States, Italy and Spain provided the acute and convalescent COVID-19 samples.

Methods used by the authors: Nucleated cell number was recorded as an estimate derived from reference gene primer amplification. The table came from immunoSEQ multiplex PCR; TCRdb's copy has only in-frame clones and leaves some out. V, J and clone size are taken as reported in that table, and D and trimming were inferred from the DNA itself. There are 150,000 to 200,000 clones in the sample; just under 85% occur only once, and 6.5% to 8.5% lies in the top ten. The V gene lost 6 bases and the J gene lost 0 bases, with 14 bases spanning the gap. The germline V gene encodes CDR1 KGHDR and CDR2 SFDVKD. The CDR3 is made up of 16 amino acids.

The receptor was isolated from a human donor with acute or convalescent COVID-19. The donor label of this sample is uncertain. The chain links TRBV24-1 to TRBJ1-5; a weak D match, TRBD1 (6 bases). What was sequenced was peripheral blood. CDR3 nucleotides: TGTGCCACCAGTTCGACAGGCCCCGATAGCAATCAGCCCCAGCATTTT. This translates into CATSSTGPDSNQPQHF.